Below are 26 T cell receptor beta chains sequenced from a single sample in a study of cytomegalovirus exposure and HLA in healthy donors. The assay was immunoSEQ multiplex PCR, and TCRdb's table has in-frame clones only and misses some. The sample holds approximately 220,000 clones; about nine tenths are singletons and the top ten take about 1%. Sequences were obtained from PBMCs. The receptor source for this set is a woman between 18 and 30 years old in good health and CMV-seronegative.

This rearrangement joins TRBV5-4 to TRBJ1-2, with D tentatively TRBD1 (6 bases). V gave up 4 bases and J gave up 3 bases, with 16 bases separating them. The germline gives CDR1 SGHNT, CDR2 YYREEE (reference sequence). CDR3 length equals 15 residues. The CDR3 DNA is TGTGCCAGCAGCCAGGGACACCGAAGCGACTATGGCTACACCTTC. This encodes CASSQGHRSDYGYTF.

The chain uses TRBV5-1 and TRBJ1-3, with 8 bases that match TRBD1. Germline assignment: CDR1 SGHRS and CDR2 YFSETQ. CDR3 length equals 16 residues. J lost 3 bases, V lost 0 bases, and 5 bases had no gene match. CDR3 nucleotides: TGCGCCAGCAGCTTGGGGCGAGGGACAGGTGGAAACACCATATATTTT. It encodes CASSLGRGTGGNTIYF.

V usage is TRBV2 and J usage is TRBJ2-2, with 7 bases matching TRBD1. CDR1 is SNHLY and CDR2 is FYNNEI in the germline V gene. V lost 6 bases and J lost 0; bases outside the gene matches: 10. The CDR3 length is 17 residues. The DNA of the CDR3 is TGTGCCAGCAGGGCCAGGACAGGACTCGCGAACACCGGGGAGCTGTTTTTT. Translated: CASRARTGLANTGELFF.

The rearrangement joins TRBV6-5 to TRBJ2-1, with 12 bases that match TRBD2. This CDR3 has 15 residues. Germline V CDR1 and CDR2: MNHEY, SVGAGI. The ends lost 7 bases at V and 6 bases at J; junction bases unmatched: 7. DNA of the CDR3: TGTGCCAGCACTCACCTAGCGGGAGGGCTCAATGAGCAGTTCTTC. Amino acids: CASTHLAGGLNEQFF.

The V and J genes are TRBV5-4 and TRBJ1-6, with 9 bases fitting TRBD1. This CDR3 has 16 residues. The germline CDR1 and CDR2 sequences are SGHNT and YYREEE (reference sequence). V dropped 4 bases and J dropped 6; count of bases not matched to a gene: 8. The CDR3 coding sequence is TGTGCCAGCAGCCCGCGGACAGGGGTTTCTAATTCACCCCTCCACTTT. Translation gives CASSPRTGVSNSPLHF.

This chain joins TRBV6-4 and TRBJ1-2; D is unclear. The CDR3 is made up of 15 amino acids. Germline V lookup: CDR1 MRHNA, CDR2 SNTAGT. V lost 0 bases, J lost 6 bases, and 14 bases lay in between. The CDR3 reads CASSDSVGGFDGYTF. The CDR3 nucleotides are TGTGCCAGCAGTGACTCGGTGGGAGGGTTTGATGGCTACACCTTC.

This clone was seen more than once but under ten times. This chain joins TRBV25-1 and TRBJ1-2; D is uncertain. V lost 5 bases, J lost 4 bases, and 8 bases lay in between. Germline V CDR1 and CDR2: MGHDK, SYGVNS. The CDR3 sequence is 12 residues long. The CDR3 is CASSSDFYGYTF. The CDR3 nucleotides read TGTGCCAGCAGTTCGGACTTCTATGGCTACACCTTC.

This clone was seen once. The rearrangement uses TRBV5-4 and TRBJ1-5; D not certain. The CDR3 sequence is 15 residues long. Germline values: CDR1 SGHNT, CDR2 YYREEE (reference sequence). Between the trimmed V and J ends, which lost 0 bases and 1 base, there was a span of 8 bases. The CDR3 sequence: CASSLGAGSNQPQHF. The CDR3 DNA reads as TGTGCCAGCAGCTTGGGTGCGGGGAGCAATCAGCCCCAGCATTTT.

The chain joins TRBV28 to TRBJ1-6; D is ambiguous. The CDR3 sequence is 17 residues long. Germline CDR1 and CDR2: MDHEN and SYDVKM. V was clipped by 6 bases and J by 0 bases, with 15 bases between them. The CDR3 spells CASRGQVGSSYNSPLHF. In nucleotides, the CDR3 is TGTGCCAGCAGGGGTCAAGTGGGGAGCTCCTATAATTCACCCCTCCACTTT.

The count of this clone is one. The chain couples TRBV4-1 to TRBJ2-7; D is possibly TRBD2 (5 bases). The CDR3 loop spans 16 amino acids. Trimming left V 0 bases short and J 1 base short, with 13 bases between. Germline-derived CDR1 and CDR2 are MGHRA and YSYEKL. CDR3: CASSQELGGPSYEQYF. The CDR3 DNA reads as TGCGCCAGCAGCCAAGAACTGGGCGGGCCTTCCTACGAGCAGTACTTC.

The V gene is TRBV19, the J gene TRBJ1-1, with a tentative D call TRBD1 (6 bases). V lost 2 bases, J lost 6 bases, and 40 bases lay in between. Germline V gene lookup returns CDR1 LNHDA and CDR2 SQIVND (reference sequence). This CDR3 comprises 23 residues. The DNA for the CDR3 is TGTGCCAGTAGTATATACAGGGTGGCCTATGTAGTCAGCTCGAGGACCCCTAACGCTGAAGCTTTCTTT. The encoded protein is CASSIYRVAYVVSSRTPNAEAFF.

V usage is TRBV6-5 and J usage is TRBJ2-2; 11 nucleotides agree with TRBD1. Germline CDR1 reads MNHEY; CDR2 reads SVGAGI. V was clipped by 0 bases and J by 6 bases; unmatched bases: 0. CDR3 length: 15 residues. The CDR3 coding sequence is TGTGCCAGCAGTTACTCGGGACAGGGGGCCGGGGAGCTGTTTTTT. Translating gives CASSYSGQGAGELFF.

This sequence joins TRBV5-4 and TRBJ1-2, with TRBD1 as a possible D gene (5 bases). Germline loops: CDR1 SGHNT, CDR2 YYREEE (reference sequence). V was shortened by 3 bases and J by 7 bases, with 13 bases between the two germline ends. The CDR3 is made up of 13 amino acids. The CDR3 here is CASSSPPGIGYTF. As DNA, the CDR3 is TGTGCCAGCAGCTCCCCACCAGGGATTGGCTACACCTTC.

The chain couples TRBV6-6 to TRBJ2-7; D remains unclear. The CDR3 consists of 14 residues. CDR1 is MNHNY, CDR2 SVGAGI, per germline (reference sequence). V lost 0 bases to trimming and J lost 3 bases, with 9 bases between them. The CDR3 here is CASSYSVQSYEQYF. In DNA, the CDR3 is TGTGCCAGCAGTTACTCCGTACAGAGCTACGAGCAGTACTTC.

The CDR3: CASSTSGRAYEQYF. The CDR3 bases are TGTGCCAGTAGTACTAGCGGGAGGGCCTACGAGCAGTACTTC. The chain recombines TRBV19 with TRBJ2-7; 12 bases are shared with TRBD2. Germline values: CDR1 LNHDA, CDR2 SQIVND (reference sequence). CDR3 length equals 14 residues. V was clipped by 4 bases and J by 2 bases; unmatched bases: 0.

The chain employs TRBV5-4 and TRBJ1-1; 9 bases fit TRBD1. Germline values: CDR1 SGHNT, CDR2 YYREEE (reference sequence). The CDR3 totals 13 residues. The V gene end was trimmed by 5 bases and the J gene end by 1 base; junction bases not matched to a gene: 0. In DNA, the CDR3 is TGTGCCAGCAGGGGACAGGGGAACACTGAAGCTTTCTTT. This sequence encodes CASRGQGNTEAFF.

The table lists this clone with a few counts. The chain uses TRBV4-2 and TRBJ1-2, with D unresolved. Germline CDR1 reads LGHNA; CDR2 reads YNFKEQ. There are 14 residues in the CDR3. V lost 0 bases and J lost 2, with 7 bases in between. The CDR3 loop is CASSQEFENYGYTF. Here the CDR3 DNA reads TGTGCCAGCAGCCAAGAGTTCGAGAACTATGGCTACACCTTC.

The chain uses TRBV6-1 and TRBJ2-1; 8 bases align to TRBD2. V lost 8 bases, J lost 6 bases, and 9 bases stayed unmatched. This CDR3 region has 14 residues. CDR1 and CDR2 (germline): MNHNS, SASEGT. In DNA, the CDR3 is TGTGCCAGCGGAATACTAGCGGTCGGCAATGAGCAGTTCTTC. This codes for CASGILAVGNEQFF.

The chain carries TRBV5-8 and TRBJ2-7, with unresolved D. Germline V gives CDR1 SGHTS, CDR2 YDEGEE. The length of the CDR3 is 11 residues. V shed 6 bases and J shed 1 base, with 5 bases lying between them. DNA for the CDR3: TGTGCCAGCATCAGATCCTACGAGCAGTACTTC. This sequence encodes CASIRSYEQYF.

V and J are TRBV6-4 and TRBJ1-2; TRBD1 is a possible D gene (5 bases). Trimming took off 6 bases at V and 5 bases at J, with 13 bases between the two ends. The CDR3 covers 13 residues. Germline loops: CDR1 MRHNA, CDR2 SNTAGT. The CDR3 loop reads CASSETGAYGYTF. The CDR3 DNA reads TGTGCCAGCAGCGAAACAGGAGCATATGGCTACACCTTC.

This sequence joins TRBV5-1 and TRBJ2-3; 8 nucleotides align to TRBD2. Per germline, CDR1 SGHRS and CDR2 YFSETQ. There are 16 residues in the CDR3. V trimming: 3 bases; J trimming: 4 bases; junction bases outside the gene matches: 10. Here the CDR3 reads CASSSLTSATADTQYF. Written as DNA, the CDR3 is TGCGCCAGCAGCTCCCTGACTAGCGCAACAGCAGATACGCAGTATTTT.

This sequence joins TRBV10-3 and TRBJ1-4; no clear D gene. Trimming removed 0 bases at V and 8 bases at J, with 7 bases between. Germline V gene lookup returns CDR1 ENHRY and CDR2 SYGVKD. The CDR3 sequence is 13 residues long. DNA for the CDR3: TGTGCCATCAGTGAGTCCGCCAGGGAAAAACTGTTTTTT. It is translated as CAISESAREKLFF.

The rearrangement joins TRBV11-2 to TRBJ2-7, with 8 bases identical to TRBD1. The CDR3 runs 18 residues. CDR1 SGHAT and CDR2 FQNNGV come from the germline V gene. J gave up 4 bases and V 2 bases, and 16 bases lay outside the gene matches. As DNA, the CDR3 is TGTGCCAGCAGCTTATTTCTCGGACAGGGAGGTTCAGGATACGAGCAGTACTTC. This codes for CASSLFLGQGGSGYEQYF. The complete variable domain, with remaining parts taken from reference TRBV11-2 and TRBJ2-7, reads EAGVAQSPRYKIIEKRQSVAFWCNPISGHATLYWYQQILGQGPKLLIQFQNNGVVDDSQLPKDRFSAERLKGVDSTLKIQPAKLEDSAVYLCASSLFLGQGGSGYEQYFGPGTRLTVT.

The chain uses TRBV19 and TRBJ1-1, with D unresolved. V was clipped by 2 bases and J by 1 base, with 5 bases between them. In germline, CDR1 is LNHDA, CDR2 SQIVND (reference sequence). The CDR3 extends over 13 amino acids. Here the CDR3 DNA reads TGTGCCAGTAGTATATCCAGGAACACTGAAGCTTTCTTT. It encodes CASSISRNTEAFF.

This chain's CDR3 is CASSIVGGSGYEQYF. Here the CDR3 DNA reads TGTGCCAGTAGTATAGTAGGTGGGAGTGGGTACGAGCAGTACTTC. The chain recombines TRBV19 with TRBJ2-7, with D maybe TRBD2 (5 bases). Germline CDR1 is LNHDA and CDR2 is SQIVND (reference sequence). V lost 1 base and J 4 bases, leaving 14 bases between the germline ends. The CDR3 extends over 15 amino acids.

This rearrangement joins TRBV30 to TRBJ2-1; 8 bases fit TRBD2. The germline V gene encodes CDR1 GTSNPN and CDR2 SVGIG (reference sequence). This CDR3 has 15 amino acids. The CDR3 sequence: CDRGGKGDSYNEQFF. The CDR3 bases are TGTGACCGCGGGGGGAAGGGGGATTCCTACAATGAGCAGTTCTTC.